These 17 T cell receptor beta chains originate from one sample sequenced in a study of T cells after yellow fever vaccination. A single record per CDR3 protein comes from TCRdb applying MiXCR to the 5' RACE reads. The sample shows around 30,000 distinct CDR3 sequences, 8% to 11% of them seen only once. This material consisted of PBMCs, either bulk or a sorted T-cell subset (CD4+, CD8+, memory, or dextramer-sorted; not recorded which), taken more than 13 days after the first yellow fever vaccination. Every receptor here comes from a young man who received the YFV17D yellow fever vaccine.

This clonotype was seen repeatedly, ten times or more. This chain joins TRBV20-1 and TRBJ1-5; TRBD1 might be the D (5 bases). The CDR3 sequence is 13 residues long. The germline V gene encodes CDR1 DFQATT and CDR2 SNEGSKA (reference sequence). The V end was cut by 2 bases, the J end by 3 bases, with 8 bases between. The CDR3 reads CSARLGLNQPQHF. The CDR3 DNA follows: TGCAGTGCTAGACTGGGGCTCAATCAGCCCCAGCATTTT.

This clonotype was detected many times. This chain connects TRBV6-4 to TRBJ1-6; the D is unclear. The CDR3 has 14 residues. Germline CDR1 and CDR2: MRHNA and SNTAGT. The V end lost 2 bases, the J end lost 4 bases, and 6 bases lay between the germline ends. The CDR3 protein is CASSDNGYNSPLHF. CDR3 in DNA: TGTGCCAGCAGTGACAACGGGTATAATTCACCCCTCCACTTT.

This clonotype was picked up many times. The V call is TRBV7-6, the J call TRBJ2-1; D perhaps matches TRBD2 (6 bases). With 1 base removed from V and 12 bases from J, the gap between germline ends came to 19 bases. The CDR3 sequence is 15 residues long. The germline gives CDR1 SGHVS, CDR2 FNYEAQ. CDR3 residues: CASSLERGGLDRQFF. CDR3 bases: TGTGCCAGCAGCTTAGAAAGAGGAGGGCTTGACCGGCAGTTCTTC.

This clonotype was counted many times. The chain joins TRBV7-8 to TRBJ2-4; 7 nucleotides match TRBD2. J was trimmed by 5 bases and V by 2 bases; bases with no gene match: 9. The CDR3 has 16 amino acids. Per the germline V gene, CDR1 is SGHVS and CDR2 is FQNEAQ. CDR3 sequence reads: CASSLWYSGPENIQYF. The CDR3 DNA sequence: TGTGCCAGCAGCTTATGGTATAGCGGGCCCGAAAACATTCAGTACTTC.

This clonotype has at least ten counts. This rearrangement joins TRBV4-3 to TRBJ2-1; D uncertain. The CDR3 contains 15 residues. Trimming left V 4 bases short and J 8 bases short, with 18 bases between. CDR1 and CDR2 from the germline V gene are LGHNA and YSLEER. CDR3 nucleotide sequence: TGCGCCAGCAGCCCAAGTTTATCTCCTACGGATGAGCAGTTCTTC. It specifies CASSPSLSPTDEQFF.

This clonotype was recorded many times. V and J are TRBV6-1 and TRBJ2-4, with D perhaps matching TRBD2 (5 bases). Trimming stripped 7 bases from V and 4 bases from J, with 17 bases between. Germline assignment: CDR1 MNHNS and CDR2 SASEGT. The CDR3 contains 15 residues. CDR3 bases: TGTGCCAGCAAATCTACGGGGAGTACGAAAAACATTCAGTACTTC. Protein: CASKSTGSTKNIQYF.

Many counts were recorded for this clonotype. V and J are TRBV20-1 and TRBJ2-3; 8 bases map to TRBD1. The length of the CDR3 is 15 residues. The V gene end was trimmed by 2 bases and the J gene end by 4 bases; junction bases not matched to a gene: 8. The germline V gene has CDR1 DFQATT and CDR2 SNEGSKA (reference sequence). In DNA, the CDR3 is TGCAGTGCTAGAATAGCGACAGGGGCCCCAGATACGCAGTATTTT. Translating gives CSARIATGAPDTQYF.

In the case of this clonotype: It may be a read error: a sequence one base away is much more abundant. This sequence joins TRBV7-3 and TRBJ1-1; D is ambiguous. In germline, CDR1 is SGHTA, CDR2 FQGTGA. The CDR3 loop spans 13 amino acids. Trimming removed 4 bases from V and 3 bases from J, with 9 bases in between. Written as DNA, the CDR3 is TGTGCCAGCAGCTCCACAGTGGACACTGAAGCTTTCTTT. Protein sequence: CASSSTVDTEAFF.

This clonotype was picked up many times. The chain combines TRBV28 with TRBJ2-5, with D perhaps TRBD2 (5 bases). Trimming pared 6 bases from V and 5 bases from J, leaving 13 bases between. This CDR3 has 13 residues. CDR1 and CDR2 (germline): MDHEN, SYDVKM. The CDR3 loop is CASSLGLGETQYF. The DNA of the CDR3 is TGTGCCAGCAGCCTCGGACTGGGGGAGACCCAGTACTTC.

The sample holds many counts of this clonotype. J is TRBJ1-5 and V is TRBV7-2; D is uncertain. The CDR3 spans 13 residues. Germline-derived CDR1 and CDR2 are SGHTA and FQGNSA. Trimming stripped 5 bases from V and 0 bases from J, with 5 bases between. CDR3 sequence reads: CASSQYSNQPQHF. CDR3 coding DNA: TGTGCCAGCAGCCAATATAGCAATCAGCCCCAGCATTTT. Looking up the rest from reference TRBV7-2 and TRBJ1-5 gives the full variable domain: GAGVSQSPSNKVTEKGKDVELRCDPISGHTALYWYRQSLGQGLEFLIYFQGNSAPDKSGLPSDRFSAERTGGSVSTLTIQRTQQEDSAVYLCASSQYSNQPQHFGDGTRLSIL.

Turning to this clonotype: This may be a read error, as it is one base from a much larger clone. The chain is built from TRBV5-6 and TRBJ2-3, with D possibly TRBD2 on 5 matching bases. Trimming removed 2 bases at V and 2 bases at J, with 15 bases between. The CDR3 length is 16 residues. In germline, CDR1 is SGHDT, CDR2 YYEEEE. CDR3 sequence: CASSFDGLLSTDTQYF. DNA of the CDR3: TGTGCCAGCAGCTTTGATGGACTCCTTTCCACAGATACGCAGTATTTT. The whole variable domain, remainder taken from reference TRBV5-6 and TRBJ2-3, is DAGVTQSPTHLIKTRGQQVTLRCSPKSGHDTVSWYQQALGQGPQFIFQYYEEEERQRGNFPDRFSGHQFPNYSSELNVNALLLGDSALYLCASSFDGLLSTDTQYFGPGTRLTVL.

The sample holds many counts of this clonotype. The rearrangement joins TRBV27 to TRBJ2-6, with D tentatively TRBD2 (6 bases). The V gene's germline CDR1 is MNHEY and CDR2 SMNVEV (reference sequence). The CDR3 spans 15 residues. The ends were cut back, 7 bases at V and 0 bases at J, with 10 bases in the middle. CDR3: CASKAGSSGANVLTF. CDR3 sequence (DNA): TGTGCCAGCAAAGCCGGGAGCTCTGGGGCCAACGTCCTGACTTTC.

This clonotype was recorded many times. The chain employs TRBV5-6 and TRBJ2-5; D not resolved. The germline V gene encodes CDR1 SGHDT and CDR2 YYEEEE. The V and J ends lost 1 base and 4 bases respectively, with 5 bases between them. The CDR3 is 12 amino acids. CDR3 bases: TGTGCCAGCAGCTTGTTCACAGAGACCCAGTACTTC. It translates to CASSLFTETQYF.

This clonotype was counted ten times or more. The gene calls are TRBV4-3 and TRBJ1-3, with D hard to call. CDR1 and CDR2 from the germline V gene are LGHNA and YSLEER. V was clipped by 1 base and J by 2 bases, with 9 bases between them. The CDR3 totals 15 residues. The DNA for the CDR3 is TGCGCCAGCAGCCAAGCGCGGACGGCTGGAAACACCATATATTTT. Protein sequence: CASSQARTAGNTIYF.

To note about this clonotype: A much bigger clone sits one base away, suggesting this may be a read error. The chain has TRBV7-2 and TRBJ1-2; D unclear. Trimming removed 7 bases at V and 2 bases at J, with 8 bases between. There are 12 residues in the CDR3. In germline, CDR1 is SGHTA, CDR2 FQGNSA. The DNA for the CDR3 is TGTGCCAGCACCCGGAACAACTATGGCTACACCTTC. Protein sequence: CASTRNNYGYTF.

The genes are TRBV7-3 and TRBJ1-1; TRBD1 matches 8 bases. Per germline, CDR1 SGHTA and CDR2 FQGTGA. The CDR3 has 17 amino acids. V lost 5 bases, J lost 0 bases, and 11 bases stayed unmatched. CDR3 protein: CASSQTTGGTLNTEAFF. Here the CDR3 DNA reads TGTGCCAGCAGCCAAACAACAGGGGGGACATTGAACACTGAAGCTTTCTTT.

Comment on this clonotype: Just one base apart from a much larger clone, this may be a read error. Likely a read error: the CDR3 ends without its conserved phenylalanine or tryptophan. This rearrangement joins TRBV4-3 to TRBJ2-1; D possibly uses TRBD1 or TRBD2 (7 bases each). The V gene's germline CDR1 is LGHNA and CDR2 YSLEER. The CDR3 has 17 amino acids. Trimming took off 0 bases at V and 2 bases at J, with 14 bases between the two ends. CDR3: CASSQDGEGAPYNEQFY. CDR3 nucleotides: TGCGCCAGCAGCCAAGATGGGGAGGGGGCTCCCTACAATGAGCAGTTCTAC.